These T cell receptor beta chains were read from a single sample in a study of OX40 agonist ivuxolimab in advanced cancers. Only in-frame clones appear in the TCRdb table, and some are missing; sequencing was by immunoSEQ multiplex PCR. Of nearly 85,000 clones listed, around 85% were seen once; the top ten hold just under 2%. Sequenced here: CD4+ or CD8+ T cells sorted from blood, sampled in a trial of the OX40 agonist ivuxolimab. The source is an adult with an advanced solid tumor such as melanoma, head and neck, liver or kidney cancer. Each CDR3 is given with its conserved first and last residue. D genes are given only for firm matches. Part of the rows lack a size; the others show once, few, many or a class for expanded clones.

.	TRBD1	TRBJ1-3	TRBV5-1	CASSPGTGDGNTIYF	TGCGCCAGCAGCCCGGGGACAGGGGATGGAAACACCATATATTTT
.	.	TRBJ2-7	TRBV23-1	CASPSHGREVEQYF	TGCGCCAGCCCAAGTCATGGCAGGGAGGTCGAGCAGTACTTC
.	.	TRBJ2-7	TRBV27	CASSFVTDYEQYF	TGTGCCAGCAGTTTTGTTACTGACTACGAGCAGTACTTC
.	.	TRBJ2-7	TRBV13	CASSLTLRQNSYEQYF	TGTGCCAGCAGCTTAACCCTTAGACAGAACTCCTACGAGCAGTACTTC
.	.	TRBJ2-2	TRBV14	CASSQVGSVITGELFF	TGTGCCAGCAGCCAAGTCGGGTCAGTGATTACCGGGGAGCTGTTTTTT
once	.	TRBJ2-5	TRBV19	CASGSQGGETQYF	TGTGCCAGTGGGAGTCAGGGAGGCGAGACCCAGTACTTC
few	.	TRBJ1-4	TRBV28	CASSLRAIGKLFF	TGTGCCAGCAGTTTGCGTGCGATCGGAAAACTGTTTTTT
few	.	TRBJ1-2	TRBV2	CASSHAAGRGYTF	TGTGCCAGCTCACACGCGGCAGGTCGTGGCTACACCTTC
.	TRBD1	TRBJ1-1	TRBV19	CATGQGVFGSTEAFF	TGTGCCACCGGACAGGGAGTATTCGGCAGTACTGAAGCTTTCTTT
.	TRBD2	TRBJ2-1	TRBV6-1	CASSDPGLAGDNEQFF	TGTGCCAGCAGTGATCCTGGACTAGCGGGGGACAATGAGCAGTTCTTC
.	TRBD2	TRBJ2-5	TRBV5-5	CASRRTSGGAGETQYF	TGTGCCAGCAGGAGGACTAGCGGGGGGGCCGGTGAGACCCAGTACTTC
.	.	TRBJ2-5	TRBV29-1	CSVDKEGYWGTQYF	TGCAGCGTTGATAAGGAAGGCTATTGGGGGACCCAGTACTTC
.	.	TRBJ1-3	TRBV5-6	CASSPDRGGSGNTIYF	TGTGCCAGCAGCCCGGATCGGGGGGGCTCTGGAAACACCATATATTTT
.	.	TRBJ2-3	TRBV28	CASSFGYRTSTDTQYF	TGTGCCAGCAGTTTTGGGTATCGGACTAGCACAGATACGCAGTATTTT
.	TRBD1	TRBJ2-3	TRBV7-2	CASSYTGGITDTQYF	TGTGCCAGCAGCTACACAGGGGGAATTACAGATACGCAGTATTTT
.	.	TRBJ1-1	TRBV25-1	CASSRGGLNTEAFF	TGTGCCAGCTCACGAGGGGGGCTGAACACTGAAGCTTTCTTT
.	TRBD1	TRBJ1-2	TRBV5-4	CASSLDRGGYTF	TGTGCCAGCAGCCTTGACAGGGGCGGCTACACCTTC
.	.	TRBJ1-1	TRBV11-2	CASSLEQGTTEAFF	TGTGCCAGCAGCTTAGAACAGGGTACCACTGAAGCTTTCTTT
.	.	TRBJ1-1	TRBV2	CASRLGRMNTEAFF	TGTGCCAGCAGGCTAGGACGGATGAACACTGAAGCTTTCTTT
few	.	TRBJ1-6	TRBV15	CATSRERPPLHF	TGTGCCACCAGCAGAGAACGCCCACCCCTCCACTTT
.	.	TRBJ1-3	TRBV6-1	CASSEGLTSAGNTIYF	TGTGCCAGCAGTGAAGGACTCACTTCGGCTGGAAACACCATATATTTT
.	TRBD1	TRBJ1-3	TRBV6-6	CASNPTGTGNTIYF	TGTGCCAGCAACCCGACAGGGACTGGAAACACCATATATTTT
.	TRBD1	TRBJ2-7	TRBV5-1	CASSTGTGYEQYF	TGCGCCAGCAGCACAGGGACAGGGTACGAGCAGTACTTC
once	TRBD1	TRBJ1-4	TRBV30	CAWSLRQGNEKLFF	TGTGCCTGGAGTCTGAGACAGGGTAATGAAAAACTGTTTTTT
.	.	TRBJ1-1	TRBV2	CASSEQGIPAMNTEAFF	TGTGCCAGCAGTGAACAAGGCATCCCCGCAATGAACACTGAAGCTTTCTTT
.	.	TRBJ2-7	TRBV5-6	CASSFGPFDGSYEQYF	TGTGCCAGCAGCTTCGGACCCTTTGATGGCTCCTACGAGCAGTACTTC
.	.	TRBJ1-1	TRBV2	CASREPHTEAFF	TGTGCCAGCAGGGAACCGCACACTGAAGCTTTCTTT
.	TRBD2	TRBJ2-1	TRBV4-1	CASSQGASGVANNEQFF	TGCGCCAGCAGCCAAGGGGCTAGCGGGGTAGCTAACAATGAGCAGTTCTTC
.	TRBD1	TRBJ1-5	TRBV5-4	CASSFGTGDQSQHF	TGTGCCAGCAGCTTTGGGACAGGAGATCAGTCCCAGCATTTT
.	.	TRBJ2-6	TRBV28	CASSLIRSGANVLTF	TGTGCCAGCAGTTTAATCCGCTCTGGGGCCAACGTCCTGACTTTC
.	.	TRBJ1-1	TRBV5-5	CASSFPRVGNTEAFF	TGTGCCAGCAGCTTCCCTCGGGTGGGGAACACTGAAGCTTTCTTT
.	.	TRBJ2-6	TRBV5-1	CASSLSGTSGANVLTF	TGCGCCAGCAGCTTGTCAGGAACCTCTGGGGCCAACGTCCTGACTTTC
.	.	TRBJ1-1	TRBV18	CASSLTDGPWGTEAFF	TGTGCCAGCTCACTGACGGACGGACCGTGGGGCACTGAAGCTTTCTTT
.	.	TRBJ2-1	TRBV7-3	CASSLEFF	TGTGCCAGCAGCTTAGAGTTCTTC
.	.	TRBJ2-2	TRBV15	CATSRDGARATGELFF	TGTGCCACCAGCAGAGATGGCGCGAGGGCGACCGGGGAGCTGTTTTTT
once	TRBD1	TRBJ1-2	TRBV5-1	CASSLGTGANYGYTF	TGCGCCAGCAGCTTGGGGACAGGAGCTAACTATGGCTACACCTTC
.	.	TRBJ2-3	TRBV7-2	CASSLGLSTDTQYF	TGTGCCAGCAGCTTAGGACTGAGCACAGATACGCAGTATTTT